This T cell receptor (beta chain) was sequenced during a study of OX40 agonist ivuxolimab in advanced cancers. Across the study: From about 23 to 85 years was the age range, with a mean of around 54 years, and over 70% were male. Roughly two fifths of patients had received prior checkpoint inhibitor therapy.

Turning to this clone: What it binds is unknown.

Study-wide results and caveats: At 0.1 to 3.0 mg/kg and by week 6, clonal expansion occurred in CD4+ and CD8+ blood T cells.

CDR3 length: 13 amino acids. Germline V gives CDR1 MNHEY, CDR2 SMNVEV (reference sequence). Trimming removed 5 bases from V and 2 bases from J, with 10 bases in between. Profiled with immunoSEQ multiplex PCR; TCRdb holds only in-frame clones, not every one. The profile shows 10,000 to 15,000 clones, 84% of them singletons. The clonotype comes from an adult with an advanced solid tumor such as melanoma, head and neck, liver or kidney cancer. The gene calls are TRBV27 and TRBJ2-7; tentative D call: TRBD1 (6 bases). Sequencing was performed on CD4+ or CD8+ T cells sorted from blood, taken in a trial of the OX40 agonist ivuxolimab. The chain's CDR3 is CASSQGLAYEQYF. In DNA form, the CDR3 reads TGTGCCAGCAGTCAGGGGCTAGCCTACGAGCAGTACTTC.